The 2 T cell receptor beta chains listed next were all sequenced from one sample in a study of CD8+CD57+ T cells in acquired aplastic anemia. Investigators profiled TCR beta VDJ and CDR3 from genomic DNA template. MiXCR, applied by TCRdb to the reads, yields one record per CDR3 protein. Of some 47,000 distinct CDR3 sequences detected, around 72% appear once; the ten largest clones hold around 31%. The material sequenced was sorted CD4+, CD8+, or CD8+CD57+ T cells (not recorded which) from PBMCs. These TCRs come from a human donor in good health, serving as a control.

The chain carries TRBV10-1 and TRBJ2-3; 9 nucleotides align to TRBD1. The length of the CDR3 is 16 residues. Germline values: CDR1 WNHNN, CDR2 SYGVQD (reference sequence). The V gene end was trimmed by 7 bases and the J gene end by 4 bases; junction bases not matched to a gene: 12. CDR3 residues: CASNTDRGGSADTQYF. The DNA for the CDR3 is TGCGCCAGCAACACTGACAGGGGGGGGAGCGCAGATACGCAGTATTTT.

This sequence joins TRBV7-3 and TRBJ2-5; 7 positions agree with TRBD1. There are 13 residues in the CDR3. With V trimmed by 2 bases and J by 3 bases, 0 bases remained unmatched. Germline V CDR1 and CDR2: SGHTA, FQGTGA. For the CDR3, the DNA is TGTGCCAGCAGCTTACAGGGGGAAGAGACCCAGTACTTC. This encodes CASSLQGEETQYF. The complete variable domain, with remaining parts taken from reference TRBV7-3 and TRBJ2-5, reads GAGVSQTPSNKVTEKGKYVELRCDPISGHTALYWYRQSLGQGPEFLIYFQGTGAADDSGLPNDRFFAVRPEGSVSTLKIQRTERGDSAVYLCASSLQGEETQYFGPGTRLLVL.